Listed below are T cell receptor beta chains from one sample, sequenced in a study of radiotherapy plus CTLA-4 blockade in lung cancer. The table came from immunoSEQ multiplex PCR; TCRdb's copy has only in-frame clones and leaves some out. Among under 90,000 clones listed, about three quarters were seen once. The source was peripheral blood, collected from a patient treated with radiotherapy plus ipilimumab. The receptor set was obtained from a human donor with non-small cell lung cancer that progressed on radiotherapy plus ipilimumab. Both conserved end residues are part of each CDR3. Fields, in order: clone size, V gene, D gene, J gene, CDR3 DNA, CDR3 protein. D genes are given only for firm matches. Expanded clones get a size class; other rows say once, few or many, or leave the size out.

abundance: few; v_gene: TRBV27; d_gene: .; j_gene: TRBJ1-4; CDR3nt: TGTGCCAGCAGTCCTTTACAGAACTATAATGAAAAACTGTTTTTT; CDR3aa: CASSPLQNYNEKLFF
abundance: .; v_gene: TRBV7-2; d_gene: TRBD2; j_gene: TRBJ2-1; CDR3nt: TGTGCCAGCAGCCCTGTAGCGGGGGACTACAATGAGCAGTTCTTC; CDR3aa: CASSPVAGDYNEQFF
abundance: .; v_gene: TRBV18; d_gene: .; j_gene: TRBJ2-7; CDR3nt: TGTGCCAGCTCACTGGGACCTCTTACCTACGAGCAGTACTTC; CDR3aa: CASSLGPLTYEQYF
abundance: .; v_gene: TRBV9; d_gene: .; j_gene: TRBJ1-1; CDR3nt: TGTGCCAGCGGCGTAACCCCGAACACTGAAGCTTTCTTT; CDR3aa: CASGVTPNTEAFF
abundance: .; v_gene: TRBV5-1; d_gene: TRBD1; j_gene: TRBJ1-2; CDR3nt: TGCGCCAGCAGCTTGGACAGGGGGTCTAACTATGGCTACACCTTC; CDR3aa: CASSLDRGSNYGYTF
abundance: few; v_gene: TRBV28; d_gene: TRBD1; j_gene: TRBJ1-2; CDR3nt: TGTGCCAGCAGTTCATACAGGGGTGGGAGGGGCTACACCTTC; CDR3aa: CASSSYRGGRGYTF
abundance: .; v_gene: TRBV7-8; d_gene: TRBD2; j_gene: TRBJ2-2; CDR3nt: TGTGCCAGCAGCTTACTGGCTAGCGGGTGGGGTTCGAACACCGGGGAGCTGTTTTTT; CDR3aa: CASSLLASGWGSNTGELFF
abundance: .; v_gene: TRBV7-3; d_gene: .; j_gene: TRBJ2-7; CDR3nt: TGTGCCAGCAGCCCCAGTATGATGTCCCACGAGCAGTACTTC; CDR3aa: CASSPSMMSHEQYF
abundance: .; v_gene: TRBV28; d_gene: .; j_gene: TRBJ2-1; CDR3nt: TGTGCCAGCAGGTCCGGAGGGGACAATGAGCAGTTCTTC; CDR3aa: CASRSGGDNEQFF
abundance: .; v_gene: TRBV25-1; d_gene: .; j_gene: TRBJ2-1; CDR3nt: TGTGCCAGCAGTGAGCTCAGGGTTAAGAATGAGCAGTTCTTC; CDR3aa: CASSELRVKNEQFF
abundance: few; v_gene: TRBV25-1; d_gene: .; j_gene: TRBJ2-3; CDR3nt: TGTGCCAGCAGTAAGGCCCTTGGGGGCCGACCTAGCACAGATACGCAGTATTTT; CDR3aa: CASSKALGGRPSTDTQYF
abundance: .; v_gene: TRBV4-2; d_gene: .; j_gene: TRBJ2-1; CDR3nt: TGTGCCAGCAGCCAAAACCTGGAAGAGCAGTTCTTC; CDR3aa: CASSQNLEEQFF
abundance: .; v_gene: TRBV2; d_gene: .; j_gene: TRBJ2-2; CDR3nt: TGTGCCAGCAGTACACAGGGAGGCACCGGGGAGCTGTTTTTT; CDR3aa: CASSTQGGTGELFF
abundance: few; v_gene: TRBV11-3; d_gene: TRBD1; j_gene: TRBJ2-7; CDR3nt: TGTGCCAGCAGCTCGGACAGGGACGAGCAGTACTTC; CDR3aa: CASSSDRDEQYF
abundance: once; v_gene: TRBV28; d_gene: .; j_gene: TRBJ2-2; CDR3nt: TGTGCCACTACTAGGGCCTCGAACACCGGGGAGCTGTTTTTT; CDR3aa: CATTRASNTGELFF
abundance: .; v_gene: TRBV5-5; d_gene: .; j_gene: TRBJ1-1; CDR3nt: TGTGCCAGCAGCTCCGCAGGGATTGAAGCTTTCTTT; CDR3aa: CASSSAGIEAFF
abundance: .; v_gene: TRBV11-2; d_gene: .; j_gene: TRBJ2-2; CDR3nt: TGTGCCAGCAGCTTAGAGCTAGCAGCGGGGGAGCTGTTTTTT; CDR3aa: CASSLELAAGELFF
abundance: .; v_gene: TRBV5-1; d_gene: TRBD1; j_gene: TRBJ1-4; CDR3nt: TGCGCCAGCAGTGGGACAGGGGGTAGGGAAAAACTGTTTTTT; CDR3aa: CASSGTGGREKLFF
abundance: .; v_gene: TRBV19; d_gene: TRBD2; j_gene: TRBJ2-2; CDR3nt: TGTGCCAGTAGTATAGTAGCGGGAGGGTCCACCGGGGAGCTGTTTTTT; CDR3aa: CASSIVAGGSTGELFF
abundance: .; v_gene: TRBV15; d_gene: TRBD2; j_gene: TRBJ2-1; CDR3nt: TGTGCCACCAGCAGAGAAGGGGCGGGGGGGGAAGATGAGCAGTTCTTC; CDR3aa: CATSREGAGGEDEQFF
abundance: .; v_gene: TRBV5-1; d_gene: .; j_gene: TRBJ1-5; CDR3nt: TGCGCCAGCAGCTTGGATGGGTTAAGCAATCAGCCCCAGCATTTT; CDR3aa: CASSLDGLSNQPQHF
abundance: .; v_gene: TRBV27; d_gene: .; j_gene: TRBJ1-2; CDR3nt: TGTGCCAGCAGTTTATTAGGCGGCTACTATGGCTACACCTTC; CDR3aa: CASSLLGGYYGYTF
abundance: .; v_gene: TRBV28; d_gene: TRBD1; j_gene: TRBJ1-6; CDR3nt: TGTGCCAGCAGTGCTACAGGGGTTAATTCACCCCTCCACTTT; CDR3aa: CASSATGVNSPLHF
abundance: .; v_gene: TRBV6-1; d_gene: .; j_gene: TRBJ1-5; CDR3nt: TGTGCCAGCAGTGATGTATCCCAGGCCCAGCATTTT; CDR3aa: CASSDVSQAQHF
abundance: .; v_gene: TRBV2; d_gene: TRBD2; j_gene: TRBJ2-5; CDR3nt: TGTGCCAGCAACCCAAGCGGGAGAGGGCCAGGGACCCAGTACTTC; CDR3aa: CASNPSGRGPGTQYF
abundance: .; v_gene: TRBV29-1; d_gene: .; j_gene: TRBJ1-4; CDR3nt: TGCAGCGCCACCGGACAGCTGAATGAAAAACTGTTTTTT; CDR3aa: CSATGQLNEKLFF
abundance: .; v_gene: TRBV7-9; d_gene: TRBD1; j_gene: TRBJ1-2; CDR3nt: TGTGCCAGCAGAGACGACAGGGCGGATGGCTACACCTTC; CDR3aa: CASRDDRADGYTF
abundance: .; v_gene: TRBV5-1; d_gene: .; j_gene: TRBJ2-7; CDR3nt: TGCGCCAGCAGCGCCGAAGCGGACCTTCCGAACTTC; CDR3aa: CASSAEADLPNF
abundance: .; v_gene: TRBV6-5; d_gene: TRBD2; j_gene: TRBJ2-7; CDR3nt: TGTGCCAGCAGTTACTCGATGAGCGGGGGGACCTACGAGCAGTACTTC; CDR3aa: CASSYSMSGGTYEQYF
abundance: .; v_gene: TRBV19; d_gene: .; j_gene: TRBJ1-2; CDR3nt: TGTGCCAGTAGTATAGCTGCCCTGGGACGGATAAACTATGGCTACACCTTC; CDR3aa: CASSIAALGRINYGYTF
abundance: .; v_gene: TRBV9; d_gene: TRBD2; j_gene: TRBJ2-3; CDR3nt: TGTGCCAGCAGCGGGGGACTAGCGGAGAAAACAGATACGCAGTATTTT; CDR3aa: CASSGGLAEKTDTQYF
abundance: .; v_gene: TRBV7-3; d_gene: .; j_gene: TRBJ1-2; CDR3nt: TGTGCCAGCAGTCCCAGCGGCGACTATGGCTACACCTTC; CDR3aa: CASSPSGDYGYTF
abundance: once; v_gene: TRBV5-1; d_gene: TRBD2; j_gene: TRBJ2-7; CDR3nt: TGCGCCAGCAGCTTGGGGGGGACTAGCGGGTCCTACGAGCAGTACTTC; CDR3aa: CASSLGGTSGSYEQYF
abundance: .; v_gene: TRBV9; d_gene: TRBD1; j_gene: TRBJ2-1; CDR3nt: TGTGCCAGCAGCGTAGCTCCACAGGGGGCCAACAATGAGCAGTTCTTC; CDR3aa: CASSVAPQGANNEQFF
abundance: .; v_gene: TRBV7-2; d_gene: .; j_gene: TRBJ1-1; CDR3nt: TGTGCTAGCAGCTTAGCCGGGGAGAGTCTTAACACTGAAGCTTTCTTT; CDR3aa: CASSLAGESLNTEAFF
abundance: few; v_gene: TRBV29-1; d_gene: TRBD2; j_gene: TRBJ2-3; CDR3nt: TGCAGCGTTGAAGGGGCCTCGCCGGGACTAGCGGGATTCACAGATACGCAGTATTTT; CDR3aa: CSVEGASPGLAGFTDTQYF